Listed here are 5 T cell receptor beta chains from one sample, sequenced in a study of T cell changes during pregnancy in multiple sclerosis. Sequenced by immunoSEQ multiplex PCR; TCRdb stores in-frame clones only, minus some. The sample holds over 100,000 clones, 80% to 95% seen once. The input for sequencing was peripheral blood, taken in the third trimester of pregnancy. All receptors derive from a female donor with multiple sclerosis, enrolled in a pregnancy study.

This chain links TRBV5-6 with TRBJ1-5; D gene uncertain. Germline CDR1 is SGHDT and CDR2 is YYEEEE. The CDR3 is made up of 15 amino acids. V was cut by 0 bases and J by 0 bases, with 7 bases left in between. The CDR3 coding sequence is TGTGCCAGCAGCTTGGGTCCGAGTAGCAATCAGCCCCAGCATTTT. Translating gives CASSLGPSSNQPQHF.

J is TRBJ2-7 and V is TRBV5-8; 10 bases map to TRBD1. This CDR3 is 16 amino acids long. Germline V CDR1 and CDR2: SGHTS, YDEGEE. V lost 5 bases and J lost 1; bases outside the gene matches: 9. The DNA for the CDR3 is TGTGCCAGCAGTCGATTTGACAGGGGGCAGTCCTACGAGCAGTACTTC. It encodes CASSRFDRGQSYEQYF.

The CDR3 sequence: CASTGPGQGSGANVLTF. CDR3 in DNA: TGTGCCAGCACCGGGCCGGGACAGGGCTCCGGGGCCAACGTCCTGACTTTC. This chain connects TRBV2 to TRBJ2-6; TRBD1 agrees at 9 bases. The length of the CDR3 is 17 residues. The junction had 11 bases not matched to a gene; V was cut back by 7 bases and J by 4 bases. Germline CDR1 is SNHLY and CDR2 is FYNNEI.

This sequence joins TRBV6-5 and TRBJ2-7, with D perhaps matching TRBD2 (6 bases). This CDR3 is 14 amino acids long. Germline CDR1 and CDR2: MNHEY and SVGAGI. The V and J ends lost 6 bases and 4 bases respectively, with 16 bases between them. This CDR3 is CASRRAGTAYEQYF. For the CDR3, the DNA is TGTGCCAGCAGACGGGCGGGGACTGCTTACGAGCAGTACTTC.

This chain connects TRBV18 to TRBJ2-3, with 9 bases that match TRBD2. Germline trimming cut 5 bases from V and 1 base from J; bases unmatched to any gene: 4. Germline loops: CDR1 KGHSH, CDR2 LQKENI. This CDR3 comprises 15 residues. CDR3 sequence reads: CASSISGSRTDTQYF. The DNA for the CDR3 is TGTGCCAGCTCAATTAGCGGGAGCCGCACAGATACGCAGTATTTT.